Below, 13 T cell receptor beta chains from the same sample are listed, as sequenced in a study of early T cells in non-severe SARS-CoV-2 infection. One entry per CDR3 protein results from TCRdb running MiXCR on the 5' RACE reads. The table lists 77,000 or so distinct CDR3 sequences, approximately 14% of them singletons. The specimen was whole blood, collected at baseline. The receptors here all came from an adult who was a healthcare worker with PCR-confirmed SARS-CoV-2 infection or an uninfected control (not recorded which).

This clonotype was detected only once. The chain links TRBV28 to TRBJ2-1; 9 nucleotides agree with TRBD1. The CDR3 consists of 16 residues. Trimming took 6 bases from V and 4 from J; bases not matched to a gene: 10. Germline-derived CDR1 and CDR2 are MDHEN and SYDVKM. Here the CDR3 reads CASRTSTGGEYNEQFF. DNA of the CDR3: TGTGCCAGCAGAACCTCGACAGGGGGGGAATACAATGAGCAGTTCTTC.

The chain is built from TRBV7-2 and TRBJ1-4, with 7 bases fitting TRBD1. V gave up 8 bases and J gave up 1 base; unmatched junction bases: 7. CDR1 and CDR2 from the germline V gene are SGHTA and FQGNSA. The CDR3 length is 15 residues. CDR3 protein: CASERQGRTNEKLFF. DNA for the CDR3: TGTGCCAGCGAGAGACAGGGTCGAACTAATGAAAAACTGTTTTTT.

This clonotype has only a few counts. This chain joins TRBV9 and TRBJ2-1; tentative D call: TRBD2 (6 bases). This CDR3 region has 15 residues. The germline V gene has CDR1 SGDLS and CDR2 YYNGEE. Trimming removed 4 bases from V and 5 bases from J, with 16 bases in between. The DNA for the CDR3 is TGTGCCAGCAGCACGCGGGAAAATAACCACAATGAGCAGTTCTTC. Protein product: CASSTRENNHNEQFF.

The chain couples TRBV24-1 to TRBJ1-1; D unclear. CDR3 size: 11 residues. V gave up 10 bases and J gave up 11 bases, with 16 bases separating them. Germline loops: CDR1 KGHDR, CDR2 SFDVKD. CDR3 sequence: CATSDGRAAFF. In DNA, the CDR3 is TGTGCCACTTCAGACGGGAGAGCGGCTTTCTTT.

A single count supports this clonotype. This may be a read error: a much more frequent sequence differs by one nucleotide. V gene TRBV6-5 combines with J gene TRBJ1-2, with 9 positions matching TRBD1. Germline V lookup: CDR1 MNHEY, CDR2 SVGAGI. This CDR3 contains 15 residues. The CDR3 nucleotides read TGTGCCAGCAGTTCGGGAGTCGGACAGGGGTTTGGCTCCACCTTC. Protein: CASSSGVGQGFGSTF.

Ten or more counts support this clonotype. The chain combines TRBV2 with TRBJ2-3; no reliable D call. CDR3 size: 13 residues. V was shortened by 1 base and J by 3 bases, with 5 bases between the two germline ends. Germline V gene data show CDR1 as SNHLY and CDR2 as FYNNEI. For the CDR3, the DNA is TGTGCCAGCAGTGAAGAAGGAACAGATACGCAGTATTTT. Translated, it gives CASSEEGTDTQYF.

This clonotype was counted a few times. Here the CDR3 reads CASSKAGRPELAKNIQYF. CDR3 in DNA: TGTGCCAGCAGCAAAGCCGGGCGTCCGGAGCTAGCCAAAAACATTCAGTACTTC. The V gene is TRBV21-1, the J gene TRBJ2-4; TRBD1, as called in the table, went unchecked against the DNA. TRBV21-1 is a listed pseudogene. The CDR3 is 18 amino acids.

This clonotype was found many times. CDR3 in amino acids: CSVSDSYNEQFF. Written as DNA, the CDR3 is TGCAGCGTTTCGGACAGCTACAATGAGCAGTTCTTC. The J gene is TRBJ2-1, the V gene TRBV29-1; possible D gene TRBD1, 6 bases. Germline V gene sequence: CDR1 SQVTM, CDR2 ANQGSEA. Trimming stripped 5 bases from V and 3 bases from J, with 8 bases between. The CDR3 consists of 12 residues.

The V gene is TRBV29-1, the J gene TRBJ2-7; 14 nucleotides align to TRBD2. With 3 bases clipped from V and 6 bases from J, the junction kept 4 bases outside the gene matches. Looked up from germline, CDR1 is SQVTM and CDR2 is ANQGSEA. The CDR3 runs 14 residues. DNA of the CDR3: TGCAGCGTTGAGGGACTAGCGGGAGAGGGCGAGCAGTACTTC. Translated, it gives CSVEGLAGEGEQYF.

In this sample, this clonotype turned up many times. The chain recombines TRBV7-2 with TRBJ1-3, with TRBD1 identical over 9 bases. CDR1 is SGHTA and CDR2 is FQGNSA in the germline V gene. Trimming took 0 bases from V and 3 from J; bases not matched to a gene: 3. CDR3 size: 16 residues. CDR3 bases: TGTGCCAGCAGCTTAGCACAGGGGGCAAGTGGAAACACCATATATTTT. Its protein is CASSLAQGASGNTIYF.

This clonotype turned up a few times. The chain links TRBV21-1 to TRBJ2-7; the D call TRBD2 from the table was never checked on the DNA. TRBV21-1 is noted as a pseudogene. The CDR3 consists of 16 residues. The chain's CDR3 is CASSKLPGGGPYEQYF. CDR3 DNA: TGTGCCAGCAGCAAACTGCCAGGCGGAGGTCCCTACGAGCAGTACTTC.

As regards this clonotype: A much larger clonotype is one base distant, so this may be a read error. The V call is TRBV12-3 or TRBV12-4, the J call TRBJ2-7, with D hard to call. This CDR3 is built from 13 residues. The germline V and J ends were trimmed by 8 bases and 3 bases, with 14 bases remaining between them. This CDR3 is CASCLSPYYEQYF. The DNA for the CDR3 is TGTGCCAGCTGCTTGAGTCCTTACTACGAGCAGTACTTC.

About this clonotype itself: The germline gene is not matched at one end of the junction; a read error may be the cause. V gene TRBV12-3 or TRBV12-4 combines with J gene TRBJ2-1, with 11 bases that match TRBD1. The CDR3 totals 15 residues. CDR3 sequence (DNA): TGTGCCAGCAGCTTAGGACAGGGGGCTCGAAATGAGCAGTTCTTC. Amino acid sequence: CASSLGQGARNEQFF.